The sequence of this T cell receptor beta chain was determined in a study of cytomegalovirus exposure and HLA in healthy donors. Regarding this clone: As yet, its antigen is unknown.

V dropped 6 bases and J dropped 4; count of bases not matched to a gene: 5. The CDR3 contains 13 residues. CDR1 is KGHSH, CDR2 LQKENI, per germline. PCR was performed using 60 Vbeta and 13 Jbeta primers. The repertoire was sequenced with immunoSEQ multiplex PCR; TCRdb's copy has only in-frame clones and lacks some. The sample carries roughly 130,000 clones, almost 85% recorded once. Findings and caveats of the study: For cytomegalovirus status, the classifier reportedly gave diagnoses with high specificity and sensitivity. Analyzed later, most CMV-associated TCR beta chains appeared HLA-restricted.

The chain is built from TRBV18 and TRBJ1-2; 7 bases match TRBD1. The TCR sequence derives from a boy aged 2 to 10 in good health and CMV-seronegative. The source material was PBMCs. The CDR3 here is CASSPGQTYGYTF. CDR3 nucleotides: TGTGCCAGCTCGCCGGGACAGACCTATGGCTACACCTTC. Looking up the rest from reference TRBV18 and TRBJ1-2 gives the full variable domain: NAGVMQNPRHLVRRRGQEARLRCSPMKGHSHVYWYRQLPEEGLKFMVYLQKENIIDESGMPKERFSAEFPKEGPSILRIQQVVRGDSAAYFCASSPGQTYGYTFGSGTRLTVV.